Described below is a single T cell receptor beta chain sequence and its context. This record belongs to a study of blood T cell repertoires in COVID-19. Study summary: COVID-19 samples collected from the United States, Italy and Spain covered acute and convalescent phases. The analysed material was cDNA or gDNA that came from T cells, B-cell-depleted T cells, or PBMCs.

Original processing notes: Estimation of nucleated cell counts relied on the amplification of reference gene primers. Measured with immunoSEQ multiplex PCR; TCRdb has only the in-frame clones, and not every one. V, J and clone size reflect that table, while D and trimming were determined from the DNA. There are 110,000 or so clones in the sample; more than 65% occur only once, and around 1.5% lies in the top ten. Germline V CDR1 and CDR2: LNHDA, SQIVND (reference sequence). The CDR3 is 13 residues long. The trim removed 7 bases at V and 0 bases at J, leaving 1 base unmatched. The V gene is TRBV19, the J gene TRBJ2-7; TRBD2 agrees at 9 bases. Material for sequencing was peripheral blood. The TCR sequence derives from a man aged 50-59 years with acute or convalescent COVID-19. CDR3 nucleotide sequence: TGTGCCAGTACTAGCGGGGACTCCTACGAGCAGTACTTC. Protein product: CASTSGDSYEQYF.